Sequencing of this T cell receptor (beta chain) was carried out in a study of control samples from healthy donors and cancer patients. The assay was immunoSEQ multiplex PCR, and TCRdb's table has in-frame clones only and misses some. The sample shows about 220,000 clones, roughly 94% of them seen only once. The CDR3 loop spans 16 amino acids. Trimming removed 2 bases from V and 7 bases from J, with 15 bases in between. CDR1 is PRHDT, CDR2 FYEKMQ, per germline (reference sequence). Sequencing used blood. This chain uses TRBV13 with TRBJ1-6; a weak D match, TRBD1 (6 bases). The origin of this receptor is a man in his fifties or sixties in good health. For the CDR3, the DNA is TGTGCCAGCAGCTTAAACAGGGCCCCTTACAATTCACCCCTCCACTTT. Its protein is CASSLNRAPYNSPLHF.